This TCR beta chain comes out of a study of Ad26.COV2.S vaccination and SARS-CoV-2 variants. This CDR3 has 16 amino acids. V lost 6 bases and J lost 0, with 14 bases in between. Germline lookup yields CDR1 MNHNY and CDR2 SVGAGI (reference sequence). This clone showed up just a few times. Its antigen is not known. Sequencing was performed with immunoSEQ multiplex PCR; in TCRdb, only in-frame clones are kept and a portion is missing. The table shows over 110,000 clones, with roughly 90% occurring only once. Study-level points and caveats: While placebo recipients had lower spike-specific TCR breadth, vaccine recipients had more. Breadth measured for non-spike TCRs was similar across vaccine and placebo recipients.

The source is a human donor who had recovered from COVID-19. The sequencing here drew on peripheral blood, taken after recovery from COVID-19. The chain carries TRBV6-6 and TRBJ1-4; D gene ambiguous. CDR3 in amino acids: CASRPGSAATNEKLFF. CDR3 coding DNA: TGTGCCAGCAGACCCGGGAGCGCGGCAACTAATGAAAAACTGTTTTTT.